The sequence of this T cell receptor beta chain was determined in a study of patients and donors after allogeneic stem cell transplantation. TCRdb reprocessed the RT-PCR reads with MiXCR, giving one entry per CDR3 protein. Of 800,000 to 1,000,000 distinct CDR3 sequences in the sample, around 17% were seen once. The sequence derives from a human donor who was either an allogeneic HSCT recipient or a stem cell or donor lymphocyte infusion donor (not recorded which). It is not recorded whose cells these are; they may come from a transplant donor. Sequencing used blood, either unsorted or a sorted T cell fraction (not recorded which).

In DNA, the CDR3 is TGTGCCATCAGTACACCTGGAAACACCATATATTTT. Amino acid sequence: CAISTPGNTIYF. The gene calls are TRBV10-3 and TRBJ1-3; the D is unclear. The CDR3 covers 12 residues. Trimming removed 5 bases from V and 2 bases from J, with 4 bases in between. CDR1 and CDR2 (germline): ENHRY, SYGVKD.